This T cell receptor beta chain was recorded in a study of cytotoxic CD8 clonotypes in ibrutinib-treated CLL. Study overall: The study recorded mean values of almost 260,000 productive templates and 94,082 productive rearrangements per sample. Study-level points and caveats: Private clonotypes, not public ones, expanded at ibrutinib response.

The repertoire was sequenced with immunoSEQ multiplex PCR; TCRdb's copy has only in-frame clones and lacks some. The sample gives around 70,000 clones, around nine tenths of which show up once; approximately 3.1% is in the top ten. Germline CDR1 MNHNY, CDR2 SVGAGI (reference sequence). V lost 6 bases to trimming and J lost 10 bases; unmatched junction nucleotides: 12. This CDR3 has 15 amino acids. Genomic DNA (around 2 micrograms) was obtained from cryopreserved PBMCs for construction of TCR beta libraries. As for this clone: What it binds is unknown.

V and J are TRBV6-6 and TRBJ1-6; 7 bases line up with TRBD1. The TCR comes from a human donor with chronic lymphocytic leukemia. The sequencing used PBMCs, collected after 12 months of ibrutinib treatment. CDR3 sequence reads: CASSRQQGQRSPLHF. The CDR3 DNA follows: TGTGCCAGCAGCCGCCAACAGGGGCAGCGCTCACCCCTCCACTTT.